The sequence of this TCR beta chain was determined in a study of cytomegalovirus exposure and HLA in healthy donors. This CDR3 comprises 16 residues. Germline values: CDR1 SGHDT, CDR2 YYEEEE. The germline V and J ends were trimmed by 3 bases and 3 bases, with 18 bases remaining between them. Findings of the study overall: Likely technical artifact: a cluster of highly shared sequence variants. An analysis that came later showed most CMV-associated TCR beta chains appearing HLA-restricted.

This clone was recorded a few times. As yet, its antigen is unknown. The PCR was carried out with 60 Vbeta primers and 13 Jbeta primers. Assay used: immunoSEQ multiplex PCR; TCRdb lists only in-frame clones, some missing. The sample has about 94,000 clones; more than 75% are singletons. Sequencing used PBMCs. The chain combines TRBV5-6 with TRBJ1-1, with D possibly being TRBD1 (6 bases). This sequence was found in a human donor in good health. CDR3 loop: CASSWGGGGGYTEAFF. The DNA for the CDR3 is TGTGCCAGCAGCTGGGGGGGCGGAGGGGGGTACACTGAAGCTTTCTTT.